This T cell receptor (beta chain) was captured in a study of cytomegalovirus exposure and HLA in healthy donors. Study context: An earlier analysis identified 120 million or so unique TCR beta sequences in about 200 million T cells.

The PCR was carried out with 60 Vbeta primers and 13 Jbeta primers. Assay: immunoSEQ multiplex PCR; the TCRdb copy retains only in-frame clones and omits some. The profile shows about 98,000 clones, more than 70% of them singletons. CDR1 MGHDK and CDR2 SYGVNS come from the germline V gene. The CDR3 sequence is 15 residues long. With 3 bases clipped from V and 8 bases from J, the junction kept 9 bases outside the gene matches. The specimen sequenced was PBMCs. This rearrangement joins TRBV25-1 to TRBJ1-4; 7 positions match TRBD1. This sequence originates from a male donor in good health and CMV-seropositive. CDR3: CASSDGRQGLEKLFF. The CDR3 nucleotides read TGTGCCAGCAGTGATGGGAGACAGGGACTCGAAAAACTGTTTTTT.